This TCR beta chain comes out of a study of blood T cell repertoires in COVID-19. The CDR3 sequence is 19 residues long. Germline V gives CDR1 LGHNA, CDR2 YSLEER. Trimming removed 1 base from V and 0 bases from J; junction bases left unmatched: 11. TCRdb keeps only in-frame clones here, not all; method: immunoSEQ multiplex PCR. The repertoire holds roughly 62,000 clones, with 78% as singletons. This sequence joins TRBV4-3 and TRBJ2-1, with 8 bases that match TRBD2. Material: peripheral blood. The TCR sequence derives from a human donor in a cohort sampled during active COVID-19. CDR3 residues: CASSQARGAGAPSYNEQFF. The DNA for the CDR3 is TGCGCCAGCAGCCAAGCCAGGGGAGCGGGGGCACCCTCCTACAATGAGCAGTTCTTC.